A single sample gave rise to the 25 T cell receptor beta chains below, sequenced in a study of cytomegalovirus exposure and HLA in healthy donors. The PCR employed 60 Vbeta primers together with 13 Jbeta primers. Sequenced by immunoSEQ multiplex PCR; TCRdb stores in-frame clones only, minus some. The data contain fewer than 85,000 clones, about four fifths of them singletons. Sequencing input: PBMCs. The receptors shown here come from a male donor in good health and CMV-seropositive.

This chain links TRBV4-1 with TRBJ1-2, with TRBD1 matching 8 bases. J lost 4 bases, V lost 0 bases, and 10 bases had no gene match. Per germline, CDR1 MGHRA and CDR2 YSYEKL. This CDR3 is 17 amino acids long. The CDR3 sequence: CASSQDQGTGSFYGYTF. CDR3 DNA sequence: TGCGCCAGCAGCCAAGATCAAGGGACAGGTAGCTTCTATGGCTACACCTTC.

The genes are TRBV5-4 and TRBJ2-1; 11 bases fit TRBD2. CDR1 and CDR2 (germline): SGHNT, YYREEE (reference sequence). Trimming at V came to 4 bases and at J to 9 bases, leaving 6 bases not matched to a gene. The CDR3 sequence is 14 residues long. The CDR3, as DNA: TGTGCCAGCAGCCCCGGACTAGCGGGTGTTGAGCAGTTCTTC. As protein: CASSPGLAGVEQFF.

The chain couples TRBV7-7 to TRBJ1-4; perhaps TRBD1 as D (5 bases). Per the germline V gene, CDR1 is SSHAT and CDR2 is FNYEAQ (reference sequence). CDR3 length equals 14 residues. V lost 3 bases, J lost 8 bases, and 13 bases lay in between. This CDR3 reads CASSLGGPREKLFF. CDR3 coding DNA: TGTGCCAGCAGCTTGGGGGGACCCCGAGAAAAACTGTTTTTT.

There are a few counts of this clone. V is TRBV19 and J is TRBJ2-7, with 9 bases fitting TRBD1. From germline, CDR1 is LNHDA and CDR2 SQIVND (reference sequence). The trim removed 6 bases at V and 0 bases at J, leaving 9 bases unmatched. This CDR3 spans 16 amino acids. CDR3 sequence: CASSSLGTGSSYEQYF. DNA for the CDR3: TGTGCCAGTAGCTCGCTCGGGACAGGGAGCTCCTACGAGCAGTACTTC.

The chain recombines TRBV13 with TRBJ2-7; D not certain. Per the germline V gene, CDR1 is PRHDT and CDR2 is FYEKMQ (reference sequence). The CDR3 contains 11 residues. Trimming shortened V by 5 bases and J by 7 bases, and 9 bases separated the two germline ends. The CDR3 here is CASSLVREQYF. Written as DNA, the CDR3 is TGTGCCAGCAGCCTTGTTCGGGAGCAGTACTTC.

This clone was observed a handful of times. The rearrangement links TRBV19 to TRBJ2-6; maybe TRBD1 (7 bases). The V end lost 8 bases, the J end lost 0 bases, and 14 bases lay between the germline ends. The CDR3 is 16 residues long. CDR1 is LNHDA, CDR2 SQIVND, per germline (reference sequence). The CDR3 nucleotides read TGTGCCAGTGCGGGACAGTCCCCCTCTGGGGCCAACGTCCTGACTTTC. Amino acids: CASAGQSPSGANVLTF. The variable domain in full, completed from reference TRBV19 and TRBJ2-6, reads DGGITQSPKYLFRKEGQNVTLSCEQNLNHDAMYWYRQDPGQGLRLIYYSQIVNDFQKGDIAEGYSVSREKKESFPLTVTSAQKNPTAFYLCASAGQSPSGANVLTFGAGSRLTVL.

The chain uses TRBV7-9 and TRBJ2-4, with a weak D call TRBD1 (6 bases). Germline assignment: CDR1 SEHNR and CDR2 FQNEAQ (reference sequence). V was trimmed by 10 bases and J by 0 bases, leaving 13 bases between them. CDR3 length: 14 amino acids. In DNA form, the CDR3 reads TGTGCCACAGGGGCCCTTATAGCCAAAAACATTCAGTACTTC. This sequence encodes CATGALIAKNIQYF. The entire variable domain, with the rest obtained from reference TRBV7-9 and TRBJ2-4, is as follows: DTGVSQNPRHKITKRGQNVTFRCDPISEHNRLYWYRQTLGQGPEFLTYFQNEAQLEKSRLLSDRFSAERPKGSFSTLEIQRTEQGDSAMYLCATGALIAKNIQYFGAGTRLSVL.

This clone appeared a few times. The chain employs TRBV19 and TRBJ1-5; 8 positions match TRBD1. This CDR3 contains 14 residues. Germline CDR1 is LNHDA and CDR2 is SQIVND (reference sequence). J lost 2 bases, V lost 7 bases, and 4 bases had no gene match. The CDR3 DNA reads TGTGCCAGTACCCCGACAGGGGGCAATCAGCCCCAGCATTTT. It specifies CASTPTGGNQPQHF.

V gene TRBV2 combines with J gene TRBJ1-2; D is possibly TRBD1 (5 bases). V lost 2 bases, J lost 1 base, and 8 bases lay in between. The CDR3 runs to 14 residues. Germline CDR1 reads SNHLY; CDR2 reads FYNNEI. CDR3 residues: CASSETGVNYGYTF. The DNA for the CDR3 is TGTGCCAGCAGTGAAACGGGGGTTAACTATGGCTACACCTTC. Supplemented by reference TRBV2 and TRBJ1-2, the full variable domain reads EPEVTQTPSHQVTQMGQEVILRCVPISNHLYFYWYRQILGQKVEFLVSFYNNEISEKSEIFDDQFSVERPDGSNFTLKIRSTKLEDSAMYFCASSETGVNYGYTFGSGTRLTVV.

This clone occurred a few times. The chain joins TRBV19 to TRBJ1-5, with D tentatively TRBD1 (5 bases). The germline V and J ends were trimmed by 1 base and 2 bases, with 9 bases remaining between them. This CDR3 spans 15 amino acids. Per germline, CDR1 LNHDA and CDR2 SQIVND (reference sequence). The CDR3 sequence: CASSIGGGRNQPQHF. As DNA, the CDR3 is TGTGCCAGTAGTATAGGGGGCGGCCGCAATCAGCCCCAGCATTTT.

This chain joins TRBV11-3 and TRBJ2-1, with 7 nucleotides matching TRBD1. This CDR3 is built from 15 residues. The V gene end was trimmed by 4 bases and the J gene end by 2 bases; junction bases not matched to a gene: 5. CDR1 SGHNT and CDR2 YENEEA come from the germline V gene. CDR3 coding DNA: TGTGCCAGCAGCTCAACCGGGACAGCCTACAATGAGCAGTTCTTC. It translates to CASSSTGTAYNEQFF.

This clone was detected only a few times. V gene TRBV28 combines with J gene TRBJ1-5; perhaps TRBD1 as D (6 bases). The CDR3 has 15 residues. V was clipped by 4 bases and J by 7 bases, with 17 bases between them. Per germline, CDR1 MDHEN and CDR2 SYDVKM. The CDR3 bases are TGTGCCAGCAGTTCGCCGGGACAAAGGAAGCAGCCCCAGCATTTT. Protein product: CASSSPGQRKQPQHF. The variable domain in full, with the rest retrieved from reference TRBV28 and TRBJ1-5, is DVKVTQSSRYLVKRTGEKVFLECVQDMDHENMFWYRQDPGLGLRLIYFSYDVKMKEKGDIPEGYSVSREKKERFSLILESASTNQTSMYLCASSSPGQRKQPQHFGDGTRLSIL.

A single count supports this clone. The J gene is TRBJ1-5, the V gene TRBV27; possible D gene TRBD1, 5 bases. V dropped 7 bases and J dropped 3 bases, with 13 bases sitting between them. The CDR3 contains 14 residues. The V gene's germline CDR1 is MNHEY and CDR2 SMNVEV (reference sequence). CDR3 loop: CASKAWGDNQPQHF. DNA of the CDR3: TGTGCCAGCAAGGCTTGGGGGGACAATCAGCCCCAGCATTTT.

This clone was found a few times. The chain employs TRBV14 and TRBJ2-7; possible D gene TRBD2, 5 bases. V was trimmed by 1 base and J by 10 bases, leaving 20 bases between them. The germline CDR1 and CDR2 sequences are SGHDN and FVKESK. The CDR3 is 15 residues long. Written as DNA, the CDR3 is TGTGCCAGCAGCCAAGTTTTGACTGTCGGTGGACTCCAGTACTTC. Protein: CASSQVLTVGGLQYF.

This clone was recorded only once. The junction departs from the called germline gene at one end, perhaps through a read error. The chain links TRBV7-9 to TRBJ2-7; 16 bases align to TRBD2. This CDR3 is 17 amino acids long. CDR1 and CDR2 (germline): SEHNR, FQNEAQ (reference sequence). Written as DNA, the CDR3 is TGTTCCAGCAGCCCGGGACTAGCGGGAGGGCATGGGGACGAGCAGTACTTC. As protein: CSSSPGLAGGHGDEQYF.

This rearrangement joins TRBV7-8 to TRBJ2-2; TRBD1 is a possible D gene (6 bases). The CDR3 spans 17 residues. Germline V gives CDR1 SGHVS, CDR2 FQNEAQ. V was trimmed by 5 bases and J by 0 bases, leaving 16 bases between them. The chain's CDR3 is CASSPLAAGANTGELFF. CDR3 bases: TGTGCCAGCAGCCCCCTCGCGGCAGGGGCGAACACCGGGGAGCTGTTTTTT.

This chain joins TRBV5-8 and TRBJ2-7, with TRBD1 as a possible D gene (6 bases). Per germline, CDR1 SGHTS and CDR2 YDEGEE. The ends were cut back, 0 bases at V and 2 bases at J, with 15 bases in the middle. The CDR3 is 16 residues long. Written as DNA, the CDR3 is TGTGCCAGCAGCTTGGGACCCGGGACACCCGCCTACGAGCAGTACTTC. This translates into CASSLGPGTPAYEQYF.

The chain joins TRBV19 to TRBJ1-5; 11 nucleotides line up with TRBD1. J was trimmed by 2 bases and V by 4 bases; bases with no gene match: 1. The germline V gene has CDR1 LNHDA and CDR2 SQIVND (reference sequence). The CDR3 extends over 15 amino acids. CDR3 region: CASSRTGGRNQPQHF. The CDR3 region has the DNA TGTGCCAGTAGTAGGACAGGGGGCCGCAATCAGCCCCAGCATTTT. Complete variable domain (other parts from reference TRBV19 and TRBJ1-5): DGGITQSPKYLFRKEGQNVTLSCEQNLNHDAMYWYRQDPGQGLRLIYYSQIVNDFQKGDIAEGYSVSREKKESFPLTVTSAQKNPTAFYLCASSRTGGRNQPQHFGDGTRLSIL.

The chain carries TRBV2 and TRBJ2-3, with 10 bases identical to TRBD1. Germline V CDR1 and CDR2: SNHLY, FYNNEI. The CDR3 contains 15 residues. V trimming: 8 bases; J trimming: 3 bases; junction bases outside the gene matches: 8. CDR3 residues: CASRLDRGQTDTQYF. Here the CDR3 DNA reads TGTGCCAGCCGGCTCGACAGGGGGCAGACAGATACGCAGTATTTT. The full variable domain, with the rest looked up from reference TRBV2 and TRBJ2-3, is EPEVTQTPSHQVTQMGQEVILRCVPISNHLYFYWYRQILGQKVEFLVSFYNNEISEKSEIFDDQFSVERPDGSNFTLKIRSTKLEDSAMYFCASRLDRGQTDTQYFGPGTRLTVL.

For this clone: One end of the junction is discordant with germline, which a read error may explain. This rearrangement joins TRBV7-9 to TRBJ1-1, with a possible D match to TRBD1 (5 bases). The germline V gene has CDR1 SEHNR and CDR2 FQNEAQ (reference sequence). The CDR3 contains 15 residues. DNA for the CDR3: TGTGCCAGCAGCTGGTCTTTCCGGCAGGGTGCTGAAGTTTTCTTT. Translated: CASSWSFRQGAEVFF.

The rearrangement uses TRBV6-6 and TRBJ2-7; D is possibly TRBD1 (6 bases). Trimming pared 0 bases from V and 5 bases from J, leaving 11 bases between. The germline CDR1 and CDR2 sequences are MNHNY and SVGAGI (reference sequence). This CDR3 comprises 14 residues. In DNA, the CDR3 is TGTGCCAGCAGTTACTCCCACAGGGTGAACGAGCAGTACTTC. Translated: CASSYSHRVNEQYF.

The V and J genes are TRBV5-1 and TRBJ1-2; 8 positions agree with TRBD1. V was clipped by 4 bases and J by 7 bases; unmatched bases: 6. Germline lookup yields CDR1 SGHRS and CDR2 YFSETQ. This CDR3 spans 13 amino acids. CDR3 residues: CASSPDRDGGYTF. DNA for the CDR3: TGCGCCAGCAGCCCGGACAGGGACGGTGGCTACACCTTC. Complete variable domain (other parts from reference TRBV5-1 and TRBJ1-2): KAGVTQTPRYLIKTRGQQVTLSCSPISGHRSVSWYQQTPGQGLQFLFEYFSETQRNKGNFPGRFSGRQFSNSRSEMNVSTLELGDSALYLCASSPDRDGGYTFGSGTRLTVV.

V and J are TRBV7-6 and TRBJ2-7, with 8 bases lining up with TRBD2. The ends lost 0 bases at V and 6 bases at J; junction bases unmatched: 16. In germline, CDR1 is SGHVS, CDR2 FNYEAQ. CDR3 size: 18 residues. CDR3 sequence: CASSLAKRASGQIVEQYF. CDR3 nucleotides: TGTGCCAGCAGCTTAGCGAAGAGGGCTAGCGGGCAGATCGTCGAGCAGTACTTC. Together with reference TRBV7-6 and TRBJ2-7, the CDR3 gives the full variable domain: GAGVSQSPRYKVTKRGQDVALRCDPISGHVSLYWYRQALGQGPEFLTYFNYEAQQDKSGLPNDRFSAERPEGSISTLTIQRTEQRDSAMYRCASSLAKRASGQIVEQYFGPGTRLTVT.

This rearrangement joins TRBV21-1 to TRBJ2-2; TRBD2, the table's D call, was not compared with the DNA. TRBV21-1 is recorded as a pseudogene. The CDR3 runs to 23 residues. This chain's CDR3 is CASSKLKNLVAGRTIPNTGELFF. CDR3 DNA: TGTGCCAGCAGCAAATTGAAGAATCTAGTGGCAGGGAGGACTATTCCGAACACCGGGGAGCTGTTTTTT.

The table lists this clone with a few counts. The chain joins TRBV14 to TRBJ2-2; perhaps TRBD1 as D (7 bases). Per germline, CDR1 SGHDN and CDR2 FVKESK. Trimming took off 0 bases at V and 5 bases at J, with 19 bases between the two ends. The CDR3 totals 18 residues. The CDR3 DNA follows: TGTGCCAGCAGCCAAGATCTAGGGGGCGCGGGATTAACCGGGGAGCTGTTTTTT. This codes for CASSQDLGGAGLTGELFF. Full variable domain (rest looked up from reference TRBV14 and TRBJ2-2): EAGVTQFPSHSVIEKGQTVTLRCDPISGHDNLYWYRRVMGKEIKFLLHFVKESKQDESGMPNNRFLAERTGGTYSTLKVQPAELEDSGVYFCASSQDLGGAGLTGELFFGEGSRLTVL.